This T cell receptor beta chain was sequenced during a study of blood T cell repertoires in COVID-19 (dated by TCRdb to the early 2020s). Concerning the study at large: Samples from collaborators originated in the United States, Italy and Spain and spanned both the acute and convalescent phases of COVID-19. Subjects who had been exposed to COVID-19, were actively infected with it, or had recovered from it provided the deeply sampled blood TCRbeta repertoires that made up the dataset. Where HLA class I and class II types were available, the types were taken from metadata supplied by the sample provider, not from assay-based typing. The material from the prospective study consisted of cDNA or gDNA derived from T cells, B-cell-depleted T cells, or PBMCs. The sample metadata nearly always contained a de-identified subject ID, COVID-19 status, age in years and sex. Samples were obtained from the ongoing ImmuneRACE study (first 160 participants) and from over 1,000 subjects provided by 6 global collaborators. The repertoires were released in a freely available public database meant as a resource for research on the immune response to SARS-CoV-2. Results and caveats for the whole study, not just this receptor: How much clinical and demographic metadata was included differed by source and by participant, and the metadata was provided uncurated.

Deletion took 0 bases off V and 7 bases off J, with a span of 16 bases between the germline ends. Reading from cysteine to phenylalanine, the CDR3 counts 15 amino acids. Just the 45-base CDR3 DNA is kept, in frame starting at base 1. In the germline V gene, CDR1 corresponds to SGHDT and CDR2 to YYEEEE. On this clone itself: Its target antigen remains unknown. Base qualities are not recorded, but no much larger clone differs from it by a single base.

TCRbeta CDR3 regions were amplified from genomic DNA by means of the immunoSEQ Assay, a bias-controlled multiplex PCR. From the authors' description of their analysis: The number of nucleated cells in each sample was estimated by amplification of reference gene primers within the assay. Sequence reads were collapsed and filtered to measure the absolute abundance of every unique TCRbeta CDR3 rearrangement. For each sample, productive Simpson clonality was calculated as the square root of Simpson's diversity index over productive rearrangements. Imported from immuneACCESS, the table was reduced by TCRdb to in-frame sequences with V and J called. These copies leave out some clones; in studies compared against another copy, an unresolved V gene accounts for under half, and the cause of the remainder is not known. The V and J calls and clone size are taken from that table; D and trimming were inferred from the DNA. Across this sample there are 300,000 to 450,000 clones, with less than 85% seen only once. The ten top clones hold about 3.6% of the sample.

Each collaborating institution followed its own protocols to collect whole blood in K2EDTA tubes. Collaborator samples were shipped for TCRbeta analysis as frozen whole blood, isolated PBMCs, or DNA extracted from either sample type. The receptor chain draws on TRBV5-6 and TRBJ1-2, with no reliable assignment of the D segment. Sequencing was performed on peripheral blood. This clonotype was sampled from a woman aged 18-30 years with acute or convalescent COVID-19. Here is the DNA: TGTGCCAGCAGCTTGGAGAGAGCCTTCGGCGGTGGCTACACCTTC. It is translated as CASSLERAFGGGYTF.